This T cell receptor beta chain is from a study of T cell repertoires in cytomegalovirus infection. TCRdb re-called the reads with MiXCR, one entry per CDR3 protein. The table has around 740,000 distinct CDR3 sequences, about 40% seen once. The CDR3 is 18 amino acids. The V and J ends lost 3 bases and 6 bases respectively, with 24 bases between them. From germline, CDR1 is LNHDA and CDR2 SQIVND (reference sequence). The receptor was isolated from a human donor in good health (CMV status not recorded). Some clones in this sample may be carry-over from other donors' samples. V is TRBV19 and J is TRBJ1-5; D gene uncertain. Sequences were obtained from PBMCs. In DNA form, the CDR3 reads TGTGCCAGTAGTATTCGCCGAGTCAGTACCACACTCTTTCAGCCCCAGCATTTT. This gives the protein CASSIRRVSTTLFQPQHF.